This section outlines one T cell receptor (beta chain) sequence together with its context. As yet, its antigen is unknown. This sample is drawn from a study of cytomegalovirus exposure and HLA in healthy donors. About the study: It was reported in a later analysis that the 100 to 150 validation repertoires used the same platform as the approximately 690 first-cohort repertoires. The study, taken as a whole, reports: In vitro data verified a few CMV-associated chains as specific for CMV antigens. It was reported that the classifier diagnosed cytomegalovirus status with high specificity and sensitivity in both the original and validation cohorts. Most observed TCR sequences were rare, whereas some public TCRs were detected in many donors.

Produced via immunoSEQ multiplex PCR; TCRdb's table is partial and in-frame only. The table has some 260,000 clones, about 90% seen once; the top ten hold about 11%. This CDR3 has 16 residues. CDR1 is SGHAT, CDR2 FQNNGV, per germline. V lost 5 bases to trimming and J lost 5 bases, with 18 bases between them. The clonotype originates from a man younger than 30 in good health and CMV-seropositive. This chain uses TRBV11-2 with TRBJ2-2; D gene unclear. Sample: PBMCs. The CDR3 spells CASSPAVSRGTGELFF. The DNA for the CDR3 is TGTGCCAGCAGCCCTGCGGTGAGCCGAGGTACCGGGGAGCTGTTTTTT.